Detailed here is one TCR beta chain. The data derive from a study of blood T cells in healthy people across ages. Primers used in a second PCR of about 6 to 11 cycles were a sample-barcoded 5' primer and a J-beta primer mix. TCRdb reanalysed the 5' RACE reads using MiXCR and keeps one entry per CDR3 protein. In the table there are about 930,000 distinct CDR3 sequences, about 28% of which are singletons. The donors, healthy Caucasians from Russia, were aged about 6 to 95. Germline loops: CDR1 SGHRS, CDR2 YFSETQ. V lost 6 bases and J lost 10, with 20 bases in between. CDR3 size: 14 residues. The sample was also linked to a second study, of T cells of mothers and their children. Turning to that study: Related mother-child pairs shared slightly more overlap than unrelated pairs, but the difference was non-significant.

The material sequenced was blood. The chain combines TRBV5-1 with TRBJ2-1, with a tentative D call TRBD1 (6 bases). The TCR originated in a woman aged 35 to 49 in good health. The CDR3 region is CASISQTGPYEQFF. CDR3 nucleotide sequence: TGCGCCAGCATCTCCCAGACAGGACCCTACGAGCAGTTCTTC.